The T cell receptor (beta chain) under discussion was sequenced for a study of blood T cell repertoires in COVID-19. Study background: Collection of acute and convalescent COVID-19 samples took place in the United States, Italy and Spain. Sources were T cells, B-cell-depleted T cells, or PBMCs; the material itself was cDNA or gDNA.

Per the original data handling: Reference gene primer amplification in the assay estimated nucleated cell counts. Method: immunoSEQ multiplex PCR; TCRdb's copy keeps in-frame clones and lacks some. The D gene and trimming were derived from the DNA, and the V and J assignments and clone size from that table. Here the sample spans 250,000 or so clones, almost 90% being singletons. Germline V gives CDR1 MNHEY, CDR2 SMNVEV (reference sequence). V lost 6 bases and J lost 8; bases outside the gene matches: 6. There are 13 residues in the CDR3. The specimen sequenced was peripheral blood. The clonotype originates from a woman in her sixties with acute or convalescent COVID-19. The V call is TRBV27, the J call TRBJ1-4; 7 bases align to TRBD1. The CDR3 nucleotides are TGTGCCAGCAGCCGAAGGGGGCGAGAAAAACTGTTTTTT. Translation gives CASSRRGREKLFF.